A selection of T cell receptor beta chains follows, all from one sample in a study of CD8+ T cells in alopecia areata. Here immunoSEQ multiplex PCR was the method, and the copy in TCRdb shows in-frame clones only, minus some. The sample consists of 70,000 or so clones, approximately 61% of them appearing once. Sequenced here: CD8+ T cells sorted from blood, sampled at week 0. The receptors originated from a human donor with alopecia areata. The CDR3 runs from the conserved cysteine through the conserved F or W. A D gene is named only where the DNA matches it firmly. Size is stated for part of the rows, as once, few or many counts, or as a class when the clone is expanded.

>few|TRBJ1-2|13|NA|TRBV29-1
CSAVTADLYGYTF
TGCAGCGCCGTGACAGCGGACCTCTATGGCTACACCTTC
>NA|TRBJ1-5|14|NA|TRBV5-8
CASSPAGVNQPQHF
TGTGCCAGCAGCCCGGCAGGAGTCAATCAGCCCCAGCATTTT
>few|TRBJ2-5|15|NA|TRBV28
CASSLGVAGRETQYF
TGTGCCAGCAGTCTTGGGGTGGCAGGTCGGGAGACCCAGTACTTC
>few|TRBJ1-5|15|NA|TRBV7-8
CASSSPSTGNQPQHF
TGTGCCAGCAGCTCTCCATCTACTGGGAATCAGCCCCAGCATTTT
>NA|TRBJ1-5|14|NA|TRBV28
CASRRGLSNQPQHF
TGTGCCAGCAGGCGGGGCCTTAGCAATCAGCCCCAGCATTTT
>NA|TRBJ2-5|16|NA|TRBV2
CASTPLPNTRRETQYF
TGTGCCAGCACCCCACTCCCCAACACAAGGCGAGAGACCCAGTACTTC
>NA|TRBJ1-2|13|NA|TRBV30
CAWSVGGVYGYTF
TGTGCCTGGAGTGTAGGGGGAGTCTATGGCTACACCTTC
>NA|TRBJ2-7|13|NA|TRBV27
CASSLAGRYEQYF
TGTGCCAGCAGCTTGGCGGGGCGGTACGAGCAGTACTTC
>NA|TRBJ2-1|13|TRBD2|TRBV30
CAWTWAGDREQFF
TGTGCCTGGACGTGGGCGGGAGATCGTGAGCAGTTCTTC
>NA|TRBJ2-7|11|NA|TRBV25-1
CASKEHYEQYF
TGTGCCAGCAAGGAACACTACGAGCAGTACTTC
>NA|TRBJ2-7|14|TRBD1|TRBV29-1
CSVAGTGFTDEQYF
TGCAGCGTGGCAGGGACAGGGTTTACGGACGAGCAGTACTTC
>few|TRBJ2-7|12|NA|TRBV11-2
CASSWGRNEQYF
TGTGCCAGCAGCTGGGGGCGGAACGAGCAGTACTTC
>many|TRBJ2-1|16|TRBD2|TRBV5-6
CASSLGSGDSYNEQFF
TGTGCCAGCAGCTTGGGAAGCGGGGACTCCTACAATGAGCAGTTCTTC
>NA|TRBJ2-5|12|NA|TRBV28
CASFAGEETQYF
TGTGCCAGTTTCGCAGGGGAAGAGACCCAGTACTTC
>NA|TRBJ1-1|14|NA|TRBV30
CAWRLGGSFPEAFF
TGTGCCTGGAGGTTGGGGGGAAGTTTCCCCGAAGCTTTCTTT
>NA|TRBJ2-2|12|NA|TRBV29-1
CSVVANTGELFF
TGCAGCGTTGTAGCCAACACCGGGGAGCTGTTTTTT
>NA|TRBJ2-1|15|TRBD2|TRBV30
CAWGLLAGGGNEQFF
TGTGCCTGGGGGCTGCTAGCGGGAGGGGGCAATGAGCAGTTCTTC
>NA|TRBJ2-1|15|TRBD2|TRBV9
CASSTGTSGGAGQFF
TGTGCCAGCAGCACCGGGACTAGCGGGGGGGCCGGGCAGTTCTTC
>NA|TRBJ2-7|14|NA|TRBV2
CASSVGGDTYEQYF
TGTGCCAGCAGTGTTGGAGGGGATACCTACGAGCAGTACTTC
>NA|TRBJ2-3|14|NA|TRBV27
CASSASRGEDTQYF
TGTGCCAGCAGTGCCAGTAGAGGCGAGGATACGCAGTATTTT
>NA|TRBJ2-3|16|NA|TRBV29-1
CSVEVSGAGFSDTQYF
TGCAGCGTTGAAGTCAGTGGGGCGGGTTTCTCAGATACGCAGTATTTT
>NA|TRBJ1-1|12|TRBD1|TRBV5-1
CASSSDRTEAFF
TGCGCCAGCAGCTCGGACAGGACTGAGGCTTTCTTT
>few|TRBJ2-1|15|NA|TRBV5-1
CASSSNPRGHNEQFF
TGCGCCAGCAGCTCCAACCCCAGGGGCCACAATGAGCAGTTCTTC
>NA|TRBJ1-1|12|NA|TRBV29-1
CSVEHLTPEAFF
TGCAGCGTTGAGCACCTCACACCTGAAGCTTTCTTT
>NA|TRBJ2-7|15|NA|TRBV4-3
CASSQYQDSVGEQYF
TGCGCCAGCAGCCAATATCAGGACTCCGTGGGCGAGCAGTACTTC
>few|TRBJ2-7|14|TRBD1|TRBV27
CASSRSVTGDEQYF
TGTGCCAGCAGTCGGTCCGTGACAGGGGACGAGCAGTACTTC